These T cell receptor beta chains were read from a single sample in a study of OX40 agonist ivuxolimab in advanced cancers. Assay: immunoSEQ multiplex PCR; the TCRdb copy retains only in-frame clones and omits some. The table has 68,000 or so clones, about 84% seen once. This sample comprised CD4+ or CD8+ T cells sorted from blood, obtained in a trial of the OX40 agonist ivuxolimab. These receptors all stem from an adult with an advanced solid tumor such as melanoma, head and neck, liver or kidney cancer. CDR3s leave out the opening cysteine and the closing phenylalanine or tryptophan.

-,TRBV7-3,ASSQPTSGSYEQY
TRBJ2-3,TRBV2,ASSPFFGDTDTQY
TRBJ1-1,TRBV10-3,AIKENTEAF
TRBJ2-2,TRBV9,ASSVARATGELF
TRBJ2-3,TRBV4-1,ASSPGTFTDTQY
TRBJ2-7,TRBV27,ASSLGTSGTYEQY
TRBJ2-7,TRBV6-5,ASRLPGEGEQY
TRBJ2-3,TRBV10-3,AISVVSGADTQY
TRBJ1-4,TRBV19,ASSISTLNEKLF
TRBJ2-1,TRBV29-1,SVPLAGVGAEQF
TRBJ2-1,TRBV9,ASSGGTSGSPYNEQF
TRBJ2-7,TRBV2,ASSRPLRYEQY
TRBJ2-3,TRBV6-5,ASSRDWGTDTQY
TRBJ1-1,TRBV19,ASSIVGVGTEAF
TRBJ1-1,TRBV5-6,ASSLARNTEAF
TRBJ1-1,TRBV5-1,ASSWDRETEAF
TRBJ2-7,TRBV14,ASSRAPRNYEQY
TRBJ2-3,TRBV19,ASKERGGLDTQY
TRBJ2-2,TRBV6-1,ASPAQDWLGELF
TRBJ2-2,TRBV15,ATSRTSGVSGELF
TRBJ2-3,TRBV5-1,ASSPGQDHSTDTQY
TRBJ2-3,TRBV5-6,ASSLAGAGGHTDTQY
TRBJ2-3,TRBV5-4,ASSLASATVTQY
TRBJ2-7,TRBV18,ASSPAGSSYEQY
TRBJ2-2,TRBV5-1,ASSRGGLAGELF
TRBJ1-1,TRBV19,ASSTSSAWAEAF
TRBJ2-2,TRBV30,AWSVDPWGSRFTGELF
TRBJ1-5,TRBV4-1,ASSDRGNQPQH
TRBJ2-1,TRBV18,ASSPRRQGYNEQF